Sequencing of this T cell receptor (beta chain) was carried out in a study of cytomegalovirus exposure and HLA in healthy donors. Study background: About 85 million unique TCR sequences came from HLA-typed donors in an early release.

Amplification used 60 Vbeta primers and 13 Jbeta primers. Produced via immunoSEQ multiplex PCR; TCRdb's table is partial and in-frame only. The table lists roughly 180,000 clones, just under 80% of them singletons. This clone was seen a single time. V gave up 3 bases and J gave up 0 bases; unmatched junction bases: 5. The CDR3 has 16 residues. CDR1 and CDR2 (germline): MGHRA, YSYEKL. The sequenced sample consisted of PBMCs. The genes are TRBV4-1 and TRBJ2-3; 8 bases match TRBD2. This clonotype originated in a man aged 25 to 40 in good health and CMV-seronegative. The CDR3 protein is CASSHVAGTSTDTQYF. CDR3 bases: TGCGCCAGCAGCCACGTAGCGGGGACAAGCACAGATACGCAGTATTTT.